This is a list of T cell receptor beta chains from one sample in a study of early T cells in non-severe SARS-CoV-2 infection. TCRdb fed the 5' RACE reads into MiXCR, producing one record per CDR3 protein. The sample holds 84,000 or so distinct CDR3 sequences; about 12% are singletons and the top ten take approximately 2.4%. Sequences were obtained from whole blood. These TCRs come from an adult who was a healthcare worker with PCR-confirmed SARS-CoV-2 infection or an uninfected control (not recorded which). CDR3s include the opening cysteine and the closing phenylalanine or tryptophan. The order of the fields is V gene, CDR3 length, J gene, CDR3 protein.

v_gene: TRBV11-2; len: 16; j_gene: TRBJ2-3; CDR3aa: CASSPTRDSFTDTQYF
v_gene: TRBV30; len: 16; j_gene: TRBJ1-1; CDR3aa: CAWSLPLSAPLREAFF
v_gene: TRBV20-1; len: 13; j_gene: TRBJ2-3; CDR3aa: CSTREGGTDTQYF
v_gene: TRBV6-4; len: 15; j_gene: TRBJ2-1; CDR3aa: CASSRGKGSYNEQFF
v_gene: TRBV3-1; len: 15; j_gene: TRBJ2-1; CDR3aa: CASSRAGTGVGEQFF
v_gene: TRBV6-5; len: 16; j_gene: TRBJ2-1; CDR3aa: CASSYSRVPPYNEQFF
v_gene: TRBV6-1; len: 14; j_gene: TRBJ2-5; CDR3aa: CASSPAYLTYHPFF
v_gene: TRBV28; len: 14; j_gene: TRBJ2-7; CDR3aa: CASSLGGLPYEQYF
v_gene: TRBV5-1; len: 16; j_gene: TRBJ1-2; CDR3aa: CASSLGQGQFNYGYTF
v_gene: TRBV7-3; len: 14; j_gene: TRBJ2-6; CDR3aa: CASSANSGANVLTF
v_gene: TRBV5-6; len: 12; j_gene: TRBJ2-7; CDR3aa: CASSLDRAEQYF
v_gene: TRBV5-1; len: 15; j_gene: TRBJ2-4; CDR3aa: CASSPGQKFKNIQYF
v_gene: TRBV5-1; len: 16; j_gene: TRBJ2-1; CDR3aa: CASSLAPAGRVREQFF
v_gene: TRBV12-3/TRBV12-4; len: 15; j_gene: TRBJ1-1; CDR3aa: CASSSGQFMNTEAFF
v_gene: TRBV12-3/TRBV12-4; len: 16; j_gene: TRBJ2-1; CDR3aa: CASSPGLRVPYNEQFF
v_gene: TRBV30; len: 14; j_gene: TRBJ2-1; CDR3aa: CAWSVRVAGDEQFF
v_gene: TRBV30; len: 11; j_gene: TRBJ2-1; CDR3aa: CAWSPDREQFF
v_gene: TRBV6-5; len: 14; j_gene: TRBJ1-1; CDR3aa: CASSLGGGRTEAFF
v_gene: TRBV7-9; len: 13; j_gene: TRBJ2-3; CDR3aa: CASSSFLRDTQYF
v_gene: TRBV5-1; len: 15; j_gene: TRBJ2-1; CDR3aa: CASVESGRSYNEQFF
v_gene: TRBV11-3; len: 18; j_gene: TRBJ2-1; CDR3aa: CASSLAVLSGRSYNEQFF
v_gene: TRBV7-2; len: 15; j_gene: TRBJ1-5; CDR3aa: CASSFWQGAKQPQHF
v_gene: TRBV28; len: 13; j_gene: TRBJ2-1; CDR3aa: CASSRQGSGEQFF
v_gene: TRBV3-1; len: 12; j_gene: TRBJ1-2; CDR3aa: CAAGTGGDGYTF
v_gene: TRBV12-3/TRBV12-4; len: 13; j_gene: TRBJ1-5; CDR3aa: CASRGPLSQPQHF
v_gene: TRBV7-8; len: 14; j_gene: TRBJ2-7; CDR3aa: CASSSHLKPYEQYF
v_gene: TRBV6-6; len: 15; j_gene: TRBJ2-7; CDR3aa: CASSYLQGTDYEQYF
v_gene: TRBV4-2; len: 15; j_gene: TRBJ2-5; CDR3aa: CASSLKGGPRETQYF
v_gene: TRBV7-9; len: 14; j_gene: TRBJ2-5; CDR3aa: CASSVQVIQETQYF
v_gene: TRBV19; len: 14; j_gene: TRBJ2-5; CDR3aa: CASREGSLGQTQYF
v_gene: TRBV7-2; len: 15; j_gene: TRBJ1-5; CDR3aa: CASSAGQTSNQPQHF
v_gene: TRBV7-6; len: 17; j_gene: TRBJ2-3; CDR3aa: CASSLVPSGGSTDTQYF
v_gene: TRBV10-3; len: 18; j_gene: TRBJ1-1; CDR3aa: CAISGPGQGGWVNTEAFF
v_gene: TRBV25-1; len: 14; j_gene: TRBJ1-3; CDR3aa: CASSRPDSGNTIYF
v_gene: TRBV5-4; len: 16; j_gene: TRBJ2-2; CDR3aa: CASMSKAGGSTGELFF
v_gene: TRBV5-1; len: 15; j_gene: TRBJ2-1; CDR3aa: CASSSGTASYNEQFF
v_gene: TRBV11-2; len: 14; j_gene: TRBJ1-5; CDR3aa: CASSLGRAGPPQHF
v_gene: TRBV11-3; len: 14; j_gene: TRBJ2-5; CDR3aa: CASSFGTDQETQYF
v_gene: TRBV20-1; len: 15; j_gene: TRBJ2-5; CDR3aa: CSAKTIAGEMETQYF
v_gene: TRBV12-3/TRBV12-4; len: 14; j_gene: TRBJ2-5; CDR3aa: CATNSGRATETQYF
v_gene: TRBV5-5; len: 17; j_gene: TRBJ2-1; CDR3aa: CASSSRGGPTMDNEQFF
v_gene: TRBV11-3; len: 14; j_gene: TRBJ2-4; CDR3aa: CASKKGGPENIQYF
v_gene: TRBV10-1; len: 13; j_gene: TRBJ2-2; CDR3aa: CASSGQLTGELFF
v_gene: TRBV6-2/TRBV6-3; len: 14; j_gene: TRBJ2-2; CDR3aa: CASRDRGWTGELFF
v_gene: TRBV5-5; len: 15; j_gene: TRBJ2-6; CDR3aa: CASSKTDSGANVLTF
v_gene: TRBV25-1; len: 15; j_gene: TRBJ2-2; CDR3aa: CASTGTSGNTGELFF
v_gene: TRBV11-2; len: 13; j_gene: TRBJ1-6; CDR3aa: CASSLNTGSPLHF
v_gene: TRBV10-2; len: 14; j_gene: TRBJ2-1; CDR3aa: CASTLAGGPGEQFF
v_gene: TRBV7-6; len: 16; j_gene: TRBJ2-5; CDR3aa: CASSSLILAGEETQYF
v_gene: TRBV27; len: 14; j_gene: TRBJ2-7; CDR3aa: CASSTGVLRYEQYF
v_gene: TRBV28; len: 13; j_gene: TRBJ1-4; CDR3aa: CASSLLGFEKLFF
v_gene: TRBV21-1; len: 15; j_gene: TRBJ2-7; CDR3aa: CASSPRTGESYEQYF
v_gene: TRBV20-1; len: 17; j_gene: TRBJ2-1; CDR3aa: CSAKDRGEAGSYNEQFF
v_gene: TRBV2; len: 16; j_gene: TRBJ2-2; CDR3aa: CASTPNLRLDTGELFF
v_gene: TRBV6-5; len: 12; j_gene: TRBJ2-7; CDR3aa: CASSPNSYEQYF
v_gene: TRBV18; len: 16; j_gene: TRBJ2-1; CDR3aa: CASSPLGLAGAYEQFF
v_gene: TRBV5-1; len: 14; j_gene: TRBJ2-2; CDR3aa: CASSLFGSTGELFF
v_gene: TRBV30; len: 14; j_gene: TRBJ1-4; CDR3aa: CACMKQGGDEKLFF
v_gene: TRBV20-1; len: 12; j_gene: TRBJ2-1; CDR3aa: CSAPNSYNEQFF
v_gene: TRBV9; len: 15; j_gene: TRBJ2-7; CDR3aa: CASSAQRGDPYEQYF